This TCR beta chain is drawn from a study of T cell responses to AZD1222 COVID-19 vaccine. Study conclusions and caveats: Repertoire samples came only from after the peak T cell response.

About this clone: Its specificity is not known.

Germline CDR1 and CDR2: LGHNA and YNFKEQ. V lost 2 bases, J lost 2 bases, and 14 bases lay in between. The CDR3 consists of 16 residues. This table comes from immunoSEQ multiplex PCR, and its TCRdb copy is limited to in-frame clones, with some not included. Found here are 95,000 to 150,000 clones, approximately 88% of them singletons; the top ten hold around 6%. The sample in question was peripheral blood, obtained on day 0 of AZD1222 vaccination. V gene TRBV4-2 combines with J gene TRBJ2-3, with D possibly being TRBD2 (7 bases). This TCR came from an adult in good health. In DNA, the CDR3 is TGTGCCAGCAGCCAAATGGGGGGGCGCCTCACAGATACGCAGTATTTT. It is translated as CASSQMGGRLTDTQYF.